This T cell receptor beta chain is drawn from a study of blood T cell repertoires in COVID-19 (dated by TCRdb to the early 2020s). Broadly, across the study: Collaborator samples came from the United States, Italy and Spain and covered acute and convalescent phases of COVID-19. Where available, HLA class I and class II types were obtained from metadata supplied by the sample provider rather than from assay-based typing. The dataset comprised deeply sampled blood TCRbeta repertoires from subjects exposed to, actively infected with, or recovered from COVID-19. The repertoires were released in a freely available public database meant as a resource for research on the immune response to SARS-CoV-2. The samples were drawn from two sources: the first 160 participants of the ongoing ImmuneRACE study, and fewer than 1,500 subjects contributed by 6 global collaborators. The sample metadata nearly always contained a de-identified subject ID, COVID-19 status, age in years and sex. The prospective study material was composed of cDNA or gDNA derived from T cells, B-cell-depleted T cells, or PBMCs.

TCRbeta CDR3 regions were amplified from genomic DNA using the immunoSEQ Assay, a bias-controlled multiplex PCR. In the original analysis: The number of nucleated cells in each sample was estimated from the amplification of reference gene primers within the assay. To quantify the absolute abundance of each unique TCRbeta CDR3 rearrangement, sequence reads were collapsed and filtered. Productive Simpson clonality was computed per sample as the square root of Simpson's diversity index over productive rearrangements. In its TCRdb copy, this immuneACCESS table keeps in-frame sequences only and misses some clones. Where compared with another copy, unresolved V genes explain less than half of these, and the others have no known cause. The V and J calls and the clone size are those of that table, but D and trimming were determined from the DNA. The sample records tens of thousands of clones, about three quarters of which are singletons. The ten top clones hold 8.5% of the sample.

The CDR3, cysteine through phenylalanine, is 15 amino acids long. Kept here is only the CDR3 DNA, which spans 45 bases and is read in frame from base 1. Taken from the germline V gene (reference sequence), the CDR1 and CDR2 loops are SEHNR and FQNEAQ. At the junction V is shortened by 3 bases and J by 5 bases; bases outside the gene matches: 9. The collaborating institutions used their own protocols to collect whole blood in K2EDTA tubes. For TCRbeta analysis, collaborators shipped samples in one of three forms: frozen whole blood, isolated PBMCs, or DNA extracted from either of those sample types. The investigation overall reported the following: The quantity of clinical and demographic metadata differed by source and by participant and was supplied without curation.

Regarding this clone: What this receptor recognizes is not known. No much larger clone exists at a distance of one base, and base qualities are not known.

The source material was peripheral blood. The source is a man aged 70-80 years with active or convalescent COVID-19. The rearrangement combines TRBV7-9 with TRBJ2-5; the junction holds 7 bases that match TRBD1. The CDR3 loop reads CASSFFRQGLETQYF. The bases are TGTGCCAGCAGCTTCTTCCGACAGGGCCTGGAGACCCAGTACTTC.